The T cell receptor (beta chain) described here comes from a study of shared clonotypes between healthy human individuals. The CDR3 extends over 17 amino acids. V lost 3 bases to trimming and J lost 5 bases, with 19 bases between them. Germline CDR1 MDHEN, CDR2 SYDVKM. Points on this clone: What it recognizes is unknown.

As defined, naive CD8 cells were CD45RO-negative and positively selected for CCR7, with terminally differentiated effector memory CD45RA+ cells excluded. Study-wide findings and caveats: The low donor count limited represented genetic and exposure-history diversity. Clonotype sharing among donors was expected to depend on sequencing depth. Rarefaction analysis demonstrated incomplete sorted-subset sequencing notwithstanding large depth.

Sequencing used immunoSEQ multiplex PCR; TCRdb keeps in-frame clones, though not all of them. The sample has roughly 2.1 million clones, 85% to 95% seen once. This TCR came from a man aged 18 to 35 in good health. Some clones in this sample may be carry-over from other donors' samples. Sequenced sample: naive CD8+ T cells from PBMCs. The chain uses TRBV28 and TRBJ2-2, with a weak D call TRBD2 (6 bases). The CDR3 loop reads CASSLPLRERWTGELFF. DNA for the CDR3: TGTGCCAGCAGTTTGCCCTTACGGGAGCGGTGGACCGGGGAGCTGTTTTTT.